Listed below are T cell receptor beta chains from one sample, sequenced in a study of T cells in severe cutaneous drug reactions. TCRdb re-called the multiplex PCR reads and shows each CDR3 protein once, DNA omitted. Its clone listing holds approximately 9,700 distinct CDR3 sequences. Sequenced sample: cells from a skin blister. The origin of the receptors is a human donor with Stevens-Johnson syndrome, a severe cutaneous drug reaction. CDR3s include the opening cysteine and the closing phenylalanine or tryptophan. Fields, in order: clone size, J gene, V gene, CDR3 protein. The size field is filled for only some rows; it gives once, few, many or a size class.

>.|TRBJ1-2|TRBV20-1
CSEGRLSEGYTF
>medium-sized|TRBJ1-1|TRBV27
CASSKDRVWTEAFF
>medium-sized|TRBJ2-5|TRBV6-1
CASIPSGGRTQYF
>.|TRBJ1-1|TRBV29-1
CSVAGSGGKGTEAFF
>medium-sized|TRBJ2-3|TRBV20-1
CSAIDSGRATDTQYF
>medium-sized|TRBJ2-7|TRBV20-1
CSANSGHAYEQYF
>.|TRBJ2-3|TRBV20-1
CSASGLALGSDTQYF
>medium-sized|TRBJ1-1|TRBV20-1
CSARDLPGQNTEAFF
>.|TRBJ2-3|TRBV29-1
CSVEDVGGAVRDTQYF
>.|TRBJ2-1|TRBV29-1
CSVVRAGGLNNEQFF
>.|TRBJ2-7|TRBV29-1
CSVEGAGGEQYF
>.|TRBJ2-1|TRBV20-1
CSARGGKASGRDRSYNEQFF
>.|TRBJ2-3|TRBV29-1
CSAQRRGSGRALDTQYF
>medium-sized|TRBJ2-7|TRBV20-1
CSASEGRGYEQYF
>.|TRBJ2-1|TRBV20-1
CSAEPDEYNEQFF
>.|TRBJ2-4|TRBV29-1
CSVDLQGRENIQYF
>.|TRBJ2-7|TRBV29-1
CSALAGLGYEQYF
>medium-sized|TRBJ2-3|TRBV20-1
CSARIGTSTDTQYF
>.|TRBJ2-1|TRBV20-1
CSARDLLSGSYNEQFF
>.|TRBJ2-1|TRBV20-1
CSAFRAGSMDEQFF
>.|TRBJ2-1|TRBV20-1
CSPLSGGAVEQFF
>.|TRBJ1-1|TRBV29-1
CSAVTPWGNTEAFF
>.|TRBJ2-3|TRBV29-1
CSALGGTSGTDTQYF
>.|TRBJ2-1|TRBV20-1
CSARIGFESRQFF
>.|TRBJ2-5|TRBV29-1
CSVSPTETQYF
>.|TRBJ1-2|TRBV29-1
CSVERGAGAGYTF
>medium-sized|TRBJ2-2|TRBV20-1
CSARRDGNTGELFF
>.|TRBJ1-2|TRBV29-1
CSGLGTGGGYGYTF
>.|TRBJ1-1|TRBV29-1
CSVGTDMNTEAFF
>.|TRBJ1-1|TRBV29-1
CSVGDQVKEAFF
>.|TRBJ1-1|TRBV20-1
CSARVQTRGTEAFF
>.|TRBJ1-1|TRBV20-1
CSVLTGGTEAFF
>.|TRBJ2-4|TRBV20-1
CSALSGDTVKNIQYF
>.|TRBJ1-5|TRBV20-1
CSARDVRGHQPQHF
>.|TRBJ2-7|TRBV20-1
CSARSGERGRPPYEQYF
>.|TRBJ2-7|TRBV20-1
CSASYSAGVGNEQYF
>.|TRBJ2-1|TRBV20-1
CSASSSNNNEQFF
>.|TRBJ1-2|TRBV29-1
CSVEAGPNYGYTF
>medium-sized|TRBJ1-5|TRBV20-1
CSASGTAQEAQHF
>.|TRBJ1-1|TRBV29-1
CSVTEGVNTEAFF
>.|TRBJ2-5|TRBV20-1
CSAFSQGGSETQYF
>.|TRBJ2-1|TRBV20-1
CSASRLTIYNEQFF
>.|TRBJ2-1|TRBV20-1
CSVQLLAGTYNEQFF
>.|TRBJ2-1|TRBV20-1
CSAKYGGNYNEQFF
>.|TRBJ2-7|TRBV29-1
CSVGGSSWGYEQYF
>.|TRBJ2-1|TRBV20-1
CSAPGRAARLNEQFF
>.|TRBJ2-1|TRBV29-1
CSAFYRTGNEQFF
>.|TRBJ2-3|TRBV29-1
CSGAGGQGADTQYF
>.|TRBJ1-1|TRBV29-1
CSVLPDSEAFF
>.|TRBJ2-1|TRBV29-1
CSVDRAGASEQFF
>medium-sized|TRBJ1-5|TRBV27
CASGWTGYQPQHF
>medium-sized|TRBJ2-2|TRBV7-9
CASSPTVRELFF
>medium-sized|TRBJ1-1|TRBV4-1
CASSLGQSPEAFF
>.|TRBJ2-5|TRBV20-1
CSATLPELETQYF
>.|TRBJ2-1|TRBV29-1
CSVGLLAGAPISYNEQLF
>.|TRBJ2-1|TRBV29-1
CSVEDRGTAAYNEQFF
>.|TRBJ2-7|TRBV20-1
CSAPKEGVGSYEQYF
>.|TRBJ1-4|TRBV20-1
CSARDATGDEKLFF
>.|TRBJ2-1|TRBV7-2
CASSRGLAGGNNEQFF